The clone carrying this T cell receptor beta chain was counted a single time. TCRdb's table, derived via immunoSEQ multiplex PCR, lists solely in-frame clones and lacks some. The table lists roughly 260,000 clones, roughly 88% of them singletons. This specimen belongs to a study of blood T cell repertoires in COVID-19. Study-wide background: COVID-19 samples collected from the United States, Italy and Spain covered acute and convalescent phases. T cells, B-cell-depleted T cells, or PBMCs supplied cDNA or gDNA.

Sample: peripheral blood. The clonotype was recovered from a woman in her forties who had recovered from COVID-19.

CDR3 in amino acids: CASSPAGRTYEQYF. CDR3 DNA sequence: TGCGCCAGCAGCCCCGCCGGGAGAACCTACGAGCAGTACTTC. The chain combines TRBV5-1 with TRBJ2-7; D is perhaps TRBD2 (6 bases). The V end was cut by 4 bases, the J end by 2 bases, with 13 bases between. The V gene's germline CDR1 is SGHRS and CDR2 YFSETQ. This CDR3 contains 14 residues.